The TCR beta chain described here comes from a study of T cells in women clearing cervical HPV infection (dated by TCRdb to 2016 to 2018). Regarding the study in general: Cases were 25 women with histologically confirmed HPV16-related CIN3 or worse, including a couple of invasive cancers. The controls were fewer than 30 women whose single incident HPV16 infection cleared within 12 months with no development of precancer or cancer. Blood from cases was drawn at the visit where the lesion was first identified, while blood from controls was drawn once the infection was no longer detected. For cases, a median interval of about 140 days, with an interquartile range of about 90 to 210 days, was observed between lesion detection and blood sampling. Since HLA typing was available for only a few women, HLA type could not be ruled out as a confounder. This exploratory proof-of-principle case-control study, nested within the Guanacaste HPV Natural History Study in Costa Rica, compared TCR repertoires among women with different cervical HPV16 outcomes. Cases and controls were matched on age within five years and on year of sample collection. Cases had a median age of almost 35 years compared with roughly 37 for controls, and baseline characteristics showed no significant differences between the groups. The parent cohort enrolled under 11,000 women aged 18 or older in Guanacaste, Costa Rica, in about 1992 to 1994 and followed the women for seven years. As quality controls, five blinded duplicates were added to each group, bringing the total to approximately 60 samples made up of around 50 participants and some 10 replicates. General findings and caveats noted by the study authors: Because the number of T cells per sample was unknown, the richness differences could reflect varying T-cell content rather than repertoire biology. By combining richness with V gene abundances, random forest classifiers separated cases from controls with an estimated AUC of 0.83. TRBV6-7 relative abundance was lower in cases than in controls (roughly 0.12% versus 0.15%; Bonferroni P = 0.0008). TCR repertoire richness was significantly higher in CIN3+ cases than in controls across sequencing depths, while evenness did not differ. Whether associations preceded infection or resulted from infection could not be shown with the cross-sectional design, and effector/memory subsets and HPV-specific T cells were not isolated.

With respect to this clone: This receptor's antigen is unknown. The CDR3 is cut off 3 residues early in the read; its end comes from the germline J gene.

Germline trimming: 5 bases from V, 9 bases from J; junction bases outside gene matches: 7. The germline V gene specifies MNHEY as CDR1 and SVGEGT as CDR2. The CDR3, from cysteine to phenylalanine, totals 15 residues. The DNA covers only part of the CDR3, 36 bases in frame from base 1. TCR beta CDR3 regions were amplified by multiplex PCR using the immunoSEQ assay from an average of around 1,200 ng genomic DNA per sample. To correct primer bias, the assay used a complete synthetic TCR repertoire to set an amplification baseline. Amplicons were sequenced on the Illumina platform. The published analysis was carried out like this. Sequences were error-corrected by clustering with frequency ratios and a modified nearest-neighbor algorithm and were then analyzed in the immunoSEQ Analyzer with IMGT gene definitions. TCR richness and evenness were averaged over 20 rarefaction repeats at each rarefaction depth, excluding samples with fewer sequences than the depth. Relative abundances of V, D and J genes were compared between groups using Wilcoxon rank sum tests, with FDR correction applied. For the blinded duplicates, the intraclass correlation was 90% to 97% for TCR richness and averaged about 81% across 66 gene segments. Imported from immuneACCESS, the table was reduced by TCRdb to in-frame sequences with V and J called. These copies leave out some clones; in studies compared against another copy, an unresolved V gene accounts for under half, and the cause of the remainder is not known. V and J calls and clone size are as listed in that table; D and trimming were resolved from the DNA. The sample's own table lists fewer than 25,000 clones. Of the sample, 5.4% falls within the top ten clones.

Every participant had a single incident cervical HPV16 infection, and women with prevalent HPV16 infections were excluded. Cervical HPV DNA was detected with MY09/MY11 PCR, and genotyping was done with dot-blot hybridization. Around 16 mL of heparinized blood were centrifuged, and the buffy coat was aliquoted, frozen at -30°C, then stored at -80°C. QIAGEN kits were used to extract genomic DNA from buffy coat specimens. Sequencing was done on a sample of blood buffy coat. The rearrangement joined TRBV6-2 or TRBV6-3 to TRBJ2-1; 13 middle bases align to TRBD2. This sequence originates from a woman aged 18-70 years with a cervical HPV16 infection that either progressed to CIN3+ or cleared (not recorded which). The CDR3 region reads CASSPTSGRSAEQFF. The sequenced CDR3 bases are TGTGCCAGCAGTCCGACTAGCGGGAGGTCCGCTGAG.